One sample yielded the 11 T cell receptor beta chains listed below, sequenced in a study of T cells in Graves' hyperthyroidism and ophthalmopathy. The CDR3 regions of TCR beta were amplified from RNA transcripts. The HTBI set primed first-round TCR CDR3 RT-PCR. TCRdb re-analysed the multiplex PCR reads in MiXCR, keeping a single row per CDR3 protein. The repertoire has approximately 58,000 distinct CDR3 sequences, 49% of them found once; the top ten carry under 15%. Sequenced sample: blood. These receptors originate from a woman in her twenties or thirties with Graves' ophthalmopathy.

This clonotype has a handful of counts. The chain links TRBV24-1 to TRBJ2-3; no firm D call. V was clipped by 2 bases and J by 2 bases, with 4 bases between them. CDR3 length: 13 amino acids. The germline V gene has CDR1 KGHDR and CDR2 SFDVKD. The CDR3 spells CATSDSTTDTQYF. In DNA form, the CDR3 reads TGTGCCACCAGTGATTCCACCACAGATACGCAGTATTTT.

V and J are TRBV7-9 and TRBJ1-2, with TRBD1 matching 9 bases. CDR3 size: 14 residues. Germline values: CDR1 SEHNR, CDR2 FQNEAQ (reference sequence). V was clipped by 8 bases and J by 3 bases; unmatched bases: 7. DNA for the CDR3: TGTGCCAGCTCAAGGGGACAGGGCGACTATGGCTACACCTTC. Encoded protein: CASSRGQGDYGYTF.

The chain carries TRBV7-9 and TRBJ2-3; 10 bases are shared with TRBD1. Germline V gene data show CDR1 as SEHNR and CDR2 as FQNEAQ (reference sequence). The CDR3 runs to 15 residues. J lost 6 bases, V lost 5 bases, and 8 bases had no gene match. The CDR3, as DNA: TGTGCCAGCAGCCACCGGGACAGGGGCGGCGATACGCAGTATTTT. Translated: CASSHRDRGGDTQYF.

The chain has TRBV28 and TRBJ1-6, with 8 bases that match TRBD1. Trimming at V came to 4 bases and at J to 7 bases, leaving 6 bases not matched to a gene. Looked up from germline, CDR1 is MDHEN and CDR2 is SYDVKM. This CDR3 spans 15 amino acids. CDR3 sequence (DNA): TGTGCCAGCAGTTCAGGGGGCACGGGGAATTCACCCCTCCACTTT. Translated: CASSSGGTGNSPLHF.

This rearrangement joins TRBV20-1 to TRBJ2-2, with D hard to call. This CDR3 is built from 12 residues. V was shortened by 4 bases and J by 8 bases, with 11 bases between the two germline ends. The germline gives CDR1 DFQATT, CDR2 SNEGSKA (reference sequence). The CDR3 reads CSATVITGELFF. The CDR3 DNA sequence: TGCAGTGCTACCGTTATTACAGGGGAGCTGTTTTTT.

V and J are TRBV4-1 and TRBJ2-1, with 7 positions matching TRBD2. The CDR3 consists of 13 residues. Germline CDR1 is MGHRA and CDR2 is YSYEKL. The V segment lost 3 bases and the J segment 8 bases; nucleotides outside the gene matches: 4. CDR3 protein: CASSQVGGDEQFF. CDR3 nucleotide sequence: TGCGCCAGCAGCCAGGTTGGGGGGGATGAGCAGTTCTTC.

This clonotype was counted ten times or more. The CDR3 DNA follows: TGTGCCTGGAGCATTAGCGGGAGCGACGGCGAGCAGTACTTC. Its protein is CAWSISGSDGEQYF. The gene calls are TRBV30 and TRBJ2-7, with 9 bases aligning to TRBD2. Germline assignment: CDR1 GTSNPN and CDR2 SVGIG (reference sequence). This CDR3 comprises 14 residues. Trimming removed 3 bases from V and 6 bases from J; junction bases left unmatched: 9.

This clonotype was found many times. The chain couples TRBV6-6 to TRBJ1-4, with D perhaps matching TRBD1 (6 bases). Germline V CDR1 and CDR2: MNHNY, SVGAGI (reference sequence). With 2 bases removed from V and 8 bases from J, the gap between germline ends came to 15 bases. The CDR3 consists of 15 residues. CDR3 coding DNA: TGTGCCAGCAGTTACCGGGACATCGAATCAGAAAAACTGTTTTTT. This sequence encodes CASSYRDIESEKLFF.

This clonotype was seen repeatedly, ten times or more. V and J are TRBV5-1 and TRBJ2-7, with a weak D call TRBD1 (6 bases). CDR1 SGHRS and CDR2 YFSETQ come from the germline V gene. The V and J ends lost 2 bases and 1 base respectively, with 10 bases between them. The CDR3 is 14 residues long. CDR3 loop: CASSLGDRSYEQYF. CDR3 nucleotides: TGCGCCAGCAGCTTAGGAGACAGGTCCTACGAGCAGTACTTC.

The rearrangement links TRBV18 to TRBJ2-2; D could derive from TRBD1 or TRBD2 (5 bases each). CDR3 size: 16 residues. CDR1 and CDR2 from the germline V gene are KGHSH and LQKENI. V was clipped by 4 bases and J by 3 bases, with 15 bases between them. DNA of the CDR3: TGTGCCAGCTCACGGAAGACGGGGCGTGACACCGGGGAGCTGTTTTTT. Translation gives CASSRKTGRDTGELFF.

This clonotype is labeled medium-sized (0.01 to 0.1%). V and J are TRBV15 and TRBJ1-2, with D maybe TRBD1 (5 bases). Looked up from germline, CDR1 is LNHNV and CDR2 is YYDKDF (reference sequence). The CDR3 has 14 residues. V was cut by 3 bases and J by 8 bases, with 16 bases left in between. The chain's CDR3 is CATSRTVGSGGYTF. Written as DNA, the CDR3 is TGTGCCACCAGCAGGACAGTAGGGTCAGGAGGCTACACCTTC.